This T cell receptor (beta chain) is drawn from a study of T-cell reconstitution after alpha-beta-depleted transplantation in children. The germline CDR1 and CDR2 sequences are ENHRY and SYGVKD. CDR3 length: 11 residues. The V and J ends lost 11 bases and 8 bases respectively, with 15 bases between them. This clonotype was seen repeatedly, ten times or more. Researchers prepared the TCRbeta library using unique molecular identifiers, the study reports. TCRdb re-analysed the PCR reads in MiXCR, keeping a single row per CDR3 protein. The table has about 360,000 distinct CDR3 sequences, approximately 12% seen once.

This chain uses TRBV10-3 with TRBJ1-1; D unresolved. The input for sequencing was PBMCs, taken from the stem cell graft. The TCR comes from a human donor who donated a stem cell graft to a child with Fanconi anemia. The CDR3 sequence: CAVSKEGEAFF. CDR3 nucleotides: TGTGCCGTCTCCAAGGAGGGCGAAGCTTTCTTT.